These 15 T cell receptor beta chains came from one sample sequenced in a study of cytomegalovirus exposure and HLA in healthy donors. The PCR used 60 Vbeta and 13 Jbeta primers. TCRdb's table, derived via immunoSEQ multiplex PCR, lists solely in-frame clones and lacks some. This sample carries about 130,000 clones, 77% of them seen once, and the ten largest clones take 4.2%. Material for sequencing was PBMCs. All receptors derive from a male donor in good health and CMV-seropositive.

In this sample, this clone turned up once. The gene calls are TRBV27 and TRBJ1-5; D is uncertain. Trimming pared 2 bases from V and 9 bases from J, leaving 8 bases between. CDR1 is MNHEY and CDR2 is SMNVEV in the germline V gene (reference sequence). The CDR3 consists of 12 residues. CDR3 bases: TGTGCCAGCAGTTTAGTCCGAGGGCCCCAGCATTTT. This gives the protein CASSLVRGPQHF.

This CDR3 reads CASGTSGGSGETQYF. The CDR3 DNA follows: TGTGCCAGCGGAACCTCAGGGGGCTCGGGAGAGACCCAGTACTTC. The chain employs TRBV7-2 and TRBJ2-5, with 8 nucleotides matching TRBD1. The trim removed 8 bases at V and 4 bases at J, leaving 12 bases unmatched. Germline V CDR1 and CDR2: SGHTA, FQGNSA. CDR3 length: 15 residues. Full variable domain (missing parts from reference TRBV7-2 and TRBJ2-5): GAGVSQSPSNKVTEKGKDVELRCDPISGHTALYWYRQSLGQGLEFLIYFQGNSAPDKSGLPSDRFSAERTGGSVSTLTIQRTQQEDSAVYLCASGTSGGSGETQYFGPGTRLLVL.

This chain uses TRBV2 with TRBJ1-2; D ambiguous. CDR3 length: 12 amino acids. Germline CDR1 and CDR2: SNHLY and FYNNEI. Trimming pared 8 bases from V and 5 bases from J, leaving 12 bases between. CDR3 nucleotides: TGTGCCAGCGGCTGGGGAGGTTATGGCTACACCTTC. Protein sequence: CASGWGGYGYTF.

A single count supports this clone. The chain carries TRBV6-5 and TRBJ2-3; a possible D gene is TRBD2 (7 bases). CDR1 and CDR2 from the germline V gene are MNHEY and SVGAGI. The CDR3 runs to 16 residues. V lost 0 bases to trimming and J lost 5 bases, with 15 bases between them. CDR3 residues: CASSYSLGGGLDTQYF. The CDR3 nucleotides read TGTGCCAGCAGTTACTCATTGGGGGGGGGCTTAGATACGCAGTATTTT.

CDR3 protein: CSARLTHEQFF. The CDR3 nucleotides read TGCAGTGCAAGACTGACTCATGAGCAGTTCTTC. V usage is TRBV20-1 and J usage is TRBJ2-1; D gene uncertain. CDR1 is DFQATT, CDR2 SNEGSKA, per germline (reference sequence). The CDR3 loop spans 11 amino acids. V was pared by 6 bases and J by 8 bases, with 11 bases between.

V gene TRBV7-3 combines with J gene TRBJ2-1, with 10 bases lining up with TRBD2. The CDR3 has 15 amino acids. Germline V CDR1 and CDR2: SGHTA, FQGTGA. V was clipped by 5 bases and J by 10 bases; unmatched bases: 11. In DNA, the CDR3 is TGTGCCAGCAGCCATAGCGGGAGGATCGGGGAGGAGCAGTTCTTC. Encoded protein: CASSHSGRIGEEQFF.

The chain joins TRBV10-2 to TRBJ2-5, with 10 bases identical to TRBD2. The length of the CDR3 is 16 residues. The J segment lost 9 bases and the V segment lost 3 bases, leaving 13 bases of the junction unmatched. Germline CDR1 WSHSY, CDR2 SAAADI. CDR3 amino acids: CASSDDLAGGDMSQYF. The CDR3 region has the DNA TGCGCCAGCAGTGACGACTTAGCGGGGGGCGATATGTCCCAGTACTTC.

CDR3 DNA sequence: TGTGCCAGCAGGTGGGACAGGTACCAAGAGACCCAGTACTTC. Translated: CASRWDRYQETQYF. This chain joins TRBV2 and TRBJ2-5, with TRBD1 matching over 8 bases. V trimming: 6 bases; J trimming: 0 bases; junction bases outside the gene matches: 3. The CDR3 loop spans 14 amino acids. Germline CDR1 and CDR2: SNHLY and FYNNEI.

The rearrangement joins TRBV28 to TRBJ1-2; D gene uncertain. The length of the CDR3 is 13 residues. Germline lookup yields CDR1 MDHEN and CDR2 SYDVKM. With 6 bases removed from V and 4 bases from J, the gap between germline ends came to 12 bases. The chain's CDR3 is CASSSESFYGYTF. CDR3 sequence (DNA): TGTGCCAGCAGCTCGGAGAGCTTCTATGGCTACACCTTC.

This clone was recorded a few times. The V call is TRBV7-8, the J call TRBJ2-3; TRBD2 aligns across 9 bases. The CDR3 sequence is 18 residues long. The germline V gene has CDR1 SGHVS and CDR2 FQNEAQ. Trimming at V came to 1 base and at J to 2 bases, leaving 10 bases not matched to a gene. This CDR3 reads CASSLVGETSGYTDTQYF. CDR3 nucleotides: TGTGCCAGCAGCTTAGTCGGCGAGACTAGCGGATACACAGATACGCAGTATTTT. The entire variable domain, with the rest obtained from reference TRBV7-8 and TRBJ2-3, is as follows: GAGVSQSPRYKVAKRGQDVALRCDPISGHVSLFWYQQALGQGPEFLTYFQNEAQLDKSGLPSDRFFAERPEGSVSTLKIQRTQQEDSAVYLCASSLVGETSGYTDTQYFGPGTRLTVL.

The chain is built from TRBV21-1 and TRBJ2-7; no DNA check was done on the table's D call, TRBD2. TRBV21-1 is annotated as a pseudogene. This CDR3 region has 18 residues. CDR3 bases: TGTGCCAGCAGCAAAGGGGGGAGGGGCCCTTTTAGTTCCTACGAGCAGTACTTC. Its protein is CASSKGGRGPFSSYEQYF.

The gene calls are TRBV11-3 and TRBJ2-1; no clear D. The CDR3 consists of 15 residues. Germline CDR1 reads SGHNT; CDR2 reads YENEEA. V was cut by 1 base and J by 5 bases, with 12 bases left in between. For the CDR3, the DNA is TGTGCCAGCAGCTTAGGCAGGTTGGGTAACAATGAGCAGTTCTTC. This sequence encodes CASSLGRLGNNEQFF.

The chain couples TRBV4-2 to TRBJ1-2, with D perhaps matching TRBD1 (5 bases). This CDR3 region has 12 residues. Germline V gene data show CDR1 as LGHNA and CDR2 as YNFKEQ. Trimming cost V 7 bases and J 7 bases, with 13 bases left between them. CDR3: CASTSDGGGYTF. Here the CDR3 DNA reads TGTGCCAGCACCTCAGACGGGGGTGGCTACACCTTC.

The chain joins TRBV5-1 to TRBJ1-3; TRBD1 aligns across 7 bases. This CDR3 has 18 residues. Germline CDR1 is SGHRS and CDR2 is YFSETQ. V lost 4 bases and J lost 2; bases outside the gene matches: 15. CDR3 sequence: CASSTRPRQGRTGNTIYF. In nucleotides, the CDR3 is TGCGCCAGCAGCACCAGACCCCGACAGGGTAGGACTGGAAACACCATATATTTT.

The V call is TRBV27, the J call TRBJ1-4; weak D call: TRBD1 (5 bases). V was clipped by 7 bases and J by 7 bases, with 10 bases between them. The germline V gene has CDR1 MNHEY and CDR2 SMNVEV (reference sequence). The CDR3 is 12 amino acids. In DNA, the CDR3 is TGTGCCAGCACCTCTAGGGGTGAAAAACTGTTTTTT. Translating it yields CASTSRGEKLFF. Full variable domain (missing parts from reference TRBV27 and TRBJ1-4): EAQVTQNPRYLITVTGKKLTVTCSQNMNHEYMSWYRQDPGLGLRQIYYSMNVEVTDKGDVPEGYKVSRKEKRNFPLILESPSPNQTSLYFCASTSRGEKLFFGSGTQLSVL.